This note documents a single TCR beta chain sequence. This sample was taken from a study of blood T cell repertoires in COVID-19. At the level of the study: Some COVID-19 samples were acute and others convalescent; all came from the United States, Italy and Spain. T cells, B-cell-depleted T cells, or PBMCs provided the cDNA or gDNA that served as material.

Germline CDR1 reads MNHEY; CDR2 reads SVGAGI. V shed 10 bases and J 4 bases; nucleotides not matched to a gene: 15. The CDR3 extends over 15 amino acids. Libraries were prepared by immunoSEQ multiplex PCR; TCRdb keeps only in-frame clonotypes and omits some of them. The data show approximately 80,000 clones, 70% to 90% seen once. The sequenced material came from peripheral blood. This chain links TRBV6-5 with TRBJ1-2; TRBD1 aligns across 7 bases. The sequence was collected from an elderly woman with COVID-19, enrolled during active disease. The CDR3 loop reads CATTSGQEIIYGYTF. The CDR3 nucleotides are TGTGCCACCACCTCTGGACAGGAGATTATCTATGGCTACACCTTC.